Detailed here is one TCR beta chain. Its antigen is unidentified. CDR3 length: 14 amino acids. Germline lookup yields CDR1 SEHNR and CDR2 FQNEAQ (reference sequence). With 5 bases removed from V and 7 bases from J, the gap between germline ends came to 17 bases. This entry is derived from a study of cytomegalovirus exposure and HLA in healthy donors. Points from the study as a whole: TCR beta chain V- and J-gene trimming was linked, in a later analysis, to a missense variant in DCLRE1C. The study labeled fewer than 200 TCR beta chains cytomegalovirus-associated. It was assumed in the presence/absence analyses that sequencing depth was roughly uniform across donors. A later analysis found that most CMV-associated TCR beta chains appeared HLA-restricted.

PCR used 60 Vbeta primers and 13 Jbeta primers. Produced via immunoSEQ multiplex PCR; TCRdb's table is partial and in-frame only. The table lists approximately 290,000 clones, 80% of them singletons. This TCR was sampled from a girl aged 2 to 9 in good health and CMV-seronegative. The chain is built from TRBV7-9 and TRBJ1-2; the D gene is possibly TRBD1 (5 bases). Source material: PBMCs. The CDR3 sequence is CASSPGQATGGYTF. CDR3 coding DNA: TGTGCCAGCAGCCCAGGACAAGCAACGGGTGGCTACACCTTC.